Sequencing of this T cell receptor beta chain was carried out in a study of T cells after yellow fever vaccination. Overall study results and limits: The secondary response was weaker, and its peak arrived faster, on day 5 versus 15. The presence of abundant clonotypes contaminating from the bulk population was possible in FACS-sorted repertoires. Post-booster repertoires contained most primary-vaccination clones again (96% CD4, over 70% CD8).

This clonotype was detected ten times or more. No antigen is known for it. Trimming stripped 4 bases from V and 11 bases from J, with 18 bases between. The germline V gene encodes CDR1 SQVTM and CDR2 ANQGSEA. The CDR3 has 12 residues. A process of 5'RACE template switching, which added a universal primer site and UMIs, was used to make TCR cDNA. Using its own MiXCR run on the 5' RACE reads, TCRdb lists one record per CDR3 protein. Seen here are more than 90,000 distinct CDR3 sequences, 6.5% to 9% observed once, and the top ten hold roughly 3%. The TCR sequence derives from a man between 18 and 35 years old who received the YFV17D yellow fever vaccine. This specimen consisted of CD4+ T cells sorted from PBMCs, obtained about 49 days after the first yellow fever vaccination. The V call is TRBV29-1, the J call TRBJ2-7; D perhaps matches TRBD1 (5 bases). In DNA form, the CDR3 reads TGCAGCGTTGGGGGCCCCGACGTGGAGAAGTACTTC. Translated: CSVGGPDVEKYF.